The 20 T cell receptor beta chains below come from one sample, sequenced in a study of cytomegalovirus exposure and HLA in healthy donors. Primers: 60 Vbeta forward and 13 Jbeta reverse. Using immunoSEQ multiplex PCR, the repertoire was profiled, and TCRdb retains in-frame clones only, with some absent. The sample carries about 200,000 clones, about 82% recorded once. Sequencing was performed on PBMCs. The receptor set was obtained from a woman between 50 and 59 years old in good health and CMV-seronegative.

This chain joins TRBV27 and TRBJ2-7; 8 bases agree with TRBD1. After removal of 5 bases from V and 3 bases from J, the junction contained 6 bases not matched to a gene. Germline CDR1 MNHEY, CDR2 SMNVEV (reference sequence). The CDR3 covers 14 residues. CDR3 nucleotides: TGTGCCAGCAGTCGCCGGGACAGGAGCTACGAGCAGTACTTC. Translated, it gives CASSRRDRSYEQYF.

This clone was seen a few times. The rearrangement uses TRBV6-6 and TRBJ2-1; TRBD2 agrees at 13 bases. This CDR3 comprises 14 residues. V trimming: 6 bases; J trimming: 6 bases; junction bases outside the gene matches: 2. Germline CDR1 and CDR2: MNHNY and SVGAGI (reference sequence). This CDR3 reads CASSRTSGSNEQFF. CDR3 coding DNA: TGTGCCAGCAGCCGGACTAGCGGGAGCAATGAGCAGTTCTTC.

This chain uses TRBV5-4 with TRBJ2-6; 9 bases match TRBD1. Trimming cost V 1 base and J 2 bases; bases outside gene matches: 13. This CDR3 has 20 residues. Germline lookup yields CDR1 SGHNT and CDR2 YYREEE (reference sequence). CDR3 in DNA: TGTGCCAGCAGCTTGCCCAAGTGGACAGGGGAATTCCCTGGGGCCAACGTCCTGACTTTC. It translates to CASSLPKWTGEFPGANVLTF.

The chain has TRBV28 and TRBJ2-7; 9 positions match TRBD1. Germline trimming cut 5 bases from V and 3 bases from J; bases unmatched to any gene: 11. The CDR3 length is 16 residues. From germline, CDR1 is MDHEN and CDR2 SYDVKM. The CDR3 region has the DNA TGTGCCAGCAGTAACCAAGCGGGACAGGGAGGCTACGAGCAGTACTTC. Translated: CASSNQAGQGGYEQYF.

The rearrangement uses TRBV11-3 and TRBJ1-6, with 11 bases that match TRBD1. The CDR3 sequence is 15 residues long. Looked up from germline, CDR1 is SGHNT and CDR2 is YENEEA. Germline trimming cut 5 bases from V and 9 bases from J; bases unmatched to any gene: 6. The CDR3 region has the DNA TGTGCCAGCAGCGCGGGACAGGGGGAGAGTTCACCCCTCCACTTT. Translation gives CASSAGQGESSPLHF.

This clone appeared a single time. This chain uses TRBV5-4 with TRBJ2-7; TRBD2 matches at 9 bases. The CDR3 spans 17 residues. The trim removed 0 bases at V and 3 bases at J, leaving 10 bases unmatched. Looked up from germline, CDR1 is SGHNT and CDR2 is YYREEE (reference sequence). The CDR3 coding sequence is TGTGCCAGCAGCTTGGAGGGTAGCGGGGGACCTTTCTACGAGCAGTACTTC. It is translated as CASSLEGSGGPFYEQYF.

The rearrangement uses TRBV27 and TRBJ1-1; D is unclear. V gave up 4 bases and J gave up 5 bases, with 20 bases separating them. CDR1 MNHEY and CDR2 SMNVEV come from the germline V gene (reference sequence). The CDR3 is 16 residues long. Written as DNA, the CDR3 is TGTGCCAGCAGTTGGGGAGCGTGGGCGCGTGATACTGAAGCTTTCTTT. This sequence encodes CASSWGAWARDTEAFF.

The chain couples TRBV7-2 to TRBJ2-7; D unresolved. Germline CDR1 SGHTA, CDR2 FQGNSA. Between the trimmed V and J ends, which lost 5 bases and 2 bases, there was a span of 10 bases. This CDR3 is 13 amino acids long. CDR3 in DNA: TGTGCCAGCAGCCCCGTTCCCCCCTACGAGCAGTACTTC. It codes for CASSPVPPYEQYF.

As concerns this clone: An end of the junction does not agree with germline; a read error may underlie this. This sequence joins TRBV29-1 and TRBJ2-7; TRBD1 agrees at 11 bases. This CDR3 comprises 17 residues. The germline V gene encodes CDR1 SQVTM and CDR2 ANQGSEA. CDR3 DNA sequence: TGCAGCGTCGAAGGACAGGGGGCTCAGGGACTACCTTACGAGCAGTACTTC. This translates into CSVEGQGAQGLPYEQYF.

This chain links TRBV19 with TRBJ2-1, with 9 bases identical to TRBD2. Germline values: CDR1 LNHDA, CDR2 SQIVND (reference sequence). The length of the CDR3 is 14 residues. J was trimmed by 4 bases and V by 3 bases; bases with no gene match: 1. The chain's CDR3 is CASSMLAGYNEQFF. The DNA for the CDR3 is TGTGCCAGTAGTATGCTAGCGGGGTACAATGAGCAGTTCTTC. The full variable domain, completed using reference TRBV19 and TRBJ2-1, is DGGITQSPKYLFRKEGQNVTLSCEQNLNHDAMYWYRQDPGQGLRLIYYSQIVNDFQKGDIAEGYSVSREKKESFPLTVTSAQKNPTAFYLCASSMLAGYNEQFFGPGTRLTVL.

The V gene is TRBV19, the J gene TRBJ2-6; no clear D. The CDR3 totals 12 residues. V shed 5 bases and J shed 8 bases, with 7 bases lying between them. Germline V gene lookup returns CDR1 LNHDA and CDR2 SQIVND (reference sequence). The CDR3 nucleotides are TGTGCCAGTAGTCTCGTCCCCAACGTCCTGACTTTC. It translates to CASSLVPNVLTF.

J is TRBJ2-7 and V is TRBV28, with D perhaps matching TRBD2 (5 bases). With 6 bases removed from V and 4 bases from J, the gap between germline ends came to 16 bases. This CDR3 contains 14 residues. Germline V lookup: CDR1 MDHEN, CDR2 SYDVKM. The CDR3 DNA is TGTGCCAGCAGCCCGCCTCCCACGGGATACGAGCAGTACTTC. This translates into CASSPPPTGYEQYF.

V is TRBV6-1 and J is TRBJ2-2; 10 nucleotides align to TRBD2. Germline V gene lookup returns CDR1 MNHNS and CDR2 SASEGT. The V and J ends lost 4 bases and 6 bases, in that order; junction bases with no gene match: 5. CDR3 length equals 15 residues. The CDR3 coding sequence is TGTGCCAGCAGTGGGCTTAGCGGGAGGCCCGGGGAGCTGTTTTTT. Its protein product is CASSGLSGRPGELFF.

The rearrangement uses TRBV7-6 and TRBJ2-3; 11 nucleotides align to TRBD2. CDR3 size: 20 residues. Germline values: CDR1 SGHVS, CDR2 FNYEAQ. V trimming: 1 base; J trimming: 0 bases; junction bases outside the gene matches: 12. The CDR3 here is CASSLGLAGGPQISTDTQYF. The CDR3 DNA reads as TGTGCCAGCAGCTTAGGGCTAGCGGGAGGACCACAGATAAGCACAGATACGCAGTATTTT.

This clone was observed a handful of times. The chain has TRBV9 and TRBJ2-7; D not resolved. Germline CDR1 is SGDLS and CDR2 is YYNGEE. The CDR3 sequence is 13 residues long. Trimming removed 0 bases from V and 1 base from J, with 5 bases in between. CDR3 coding DNA: TGTGCCAGCAGCGTAGGGCCTTCCTACGAGCAGTACTTC. Protein sequence: CASSVGPSYEQYF.

The rearrangement joins TRBV6-6 to TRBJ1-2; 10 bases align to TRBD1. The V gene end was trimmed by 5 bases and the J gene end by 7 bases; junction bases not matched to a gene: 10. This CDR3 region has 15 residues. The germline V gene has CDR1 MNHNY and CDR2 SVGAGI (reference sequence). The CDR3 DNA follows: TGTGCCAGCAGTACAACCCGGGACAGGGGTTGTGGCTACACCTTC. Translated, it gives CASSTTRDRGCGYTF.

This sequence joins TRBV4-2 and TRBJ1-4; D gene ambiguous. V lost 4 bases, J lost 8 bases, and 14 bases lay in between. Germline V gives CDR1 LGHNA, CDR2 YNFKEQ. This CDR3 comprises 14 residues. The CDR3 DNA reads TGTGCCAGCAGCCCCTCTTGGGAGGGCGAAAAACTGTTTTTT. Translating gives CASSPSWEGEKLFF.

This sequence joins TRBV5-1 and TRBJ1-6; D may be TRBD1 (6 bases). Germline-derived CDR1 and CDR2 are SGHRS and YFSETQ. CDR3 length: 15 residues. With 4 bases removed from V and 0 bases from J, the gap between germline ends came to 8 bases. The CDR3 loop is CASSPGHSYNSPLHF. In nucleotides, the CDR3 is TGCGCCAGCAGCCCGGGACACTCCTATAATTCACCCCTCCACTTT.

The J gene is TRBJ2-3, the V gene TRBV10-1; 7 bases map to TRBD2. The CDR3 contains 15 residues. Trimming at V came to 3 bases and at J to 6 bases, leaving 9 bases not matched to a gene. The V gene's germline CDR1 is WNHNN and CDR2 SYGVQD (reference sequence). CDR3 region: CASSDGAGVVDTQYF. The DNA for the CDR3 is TGCGCCAGCAGTGACGGGGCGGGAGTAGTCGATACGCAGTATTTT.

The rearrangement joins TRBV15 to TRBJ2-1, with D perhaps TRBD2 (6 bases). CDR3 length: 16 amino acids. CDR1 is LNHNV and CDR2 is YYDKDF in the germline V gene (reference sequence). The V end lost 4 bases, the J end lost 10 bases, and 23 bases lay between the germline ends. CDR3 residues: CATSKFRGGREQEQFF. CDR3 nucleotide sequence: TGTGCCACCAGCAAATTCCGTGGGGGGAGAGAACAGGAGCAGTTCTTC.